This TCR beta chain originates from a study of brain metastases from non-small cell lung cancer. Broader study findings: Compared with their matched primary tumors, 60% to 80% of brain metastases showed expanded T-cell clones.

Remarks on this clone: The antigen is undetermined.

Using immunoSEQ multiplex PCR, the repertoire was profiled, and TCRdb retains in-frame clones only, with some absent. Among 5,800 or so clones listed, roughly 80% were seen once. The CDR3 extends over 15 amino acids. Germline V gene lookup returns CDR1 SNHLY and CDR2 FYNNEI. J gave up 2 bases and V 5 bases, and 8 bases lay outside the gene matches. The clonotype originates from a donor over 35 with non-small cell lung cancer. Specimen: primary lung tumor tissue. This chain links TRBV2 with TRBJ2-7; 8 bases are a match to TRBD1. In DNA, the CDR3 is TGTGCCAGCAGTTTAGGACAGGGATCACCCTACGAGCAGTACTTC. As protein: CASSLGQGSPYEQYF.